This TCR beta chain was sequenced in a study of long-term antiretroviral therapy in people with HIV. Across the whole study: In the earliest collections, sampling predates the 2015 immediate-ART recommendation by about a decade. Overall study findings and caveats: Regardless of time point, clones expanded before ART dominated the repertoire. ART adherence, viral resistance and therapy changes went unrecorded.

In germline, CDR1 is SGDLS, CDR2 YYNGEE. J was trimmed by 5 bases and V by 7 bases; bases with no gene match: 8. The CDR3 has 13 amino acids. In the case of this clone: What it binds is unknown.

The immunoSEQ assay was v3.0, run at survey level. Sequencing aimed at about 35,000-55,000 T-cell genomes per sample. The assay was immunoSEQ multiplex PCR, and TCRdb's table has in-frame clones only and misses some. The profile covers some 31,000 clones, with 97% appearing a single time and 2.5% to 3% taken by the ten largest. The rearrangement links TRBV9 to TRBJ1-2; 7 positions agree with TRBD1. The origin of this receptor is a man aged 25-45 years with HIV. Specimen: unsorted PBMCs, collected 6.9 years after starting antiretroviral therapy. The CDR3 DNA reads as TGTGCCAGCTCGGGACAGATCAAATATGGCTACACCTTC. Amino acid sequence: CASSGQIKYGYTF.